This T cell receptor beta chain was found in a study of T-cell memory formation after mild COVID-19. Overall study results and limits: Cross-reactive memory apparently joined, as some responding clones appeared in pre-infection memory.

With regard to this clonotype: As yet, its antigen is unknown.

TCR alpha and TCR beta cDNA libraries carrying sample barcodes and UMIs came from 5'RACE with constant-segment primers. TCRdb independently ran MiXCR on the 5' RACE reads; one entry per CDR3 protein. The profile covers 450,000 or so distinct CDR3 sequences, with roughly 23% appearing a single time and approximately 12% taken by the ten largest. This CDR3 spans 16 amino acids. The J segment lost 4 bases and the V segment lost 5 bases, leaving 10 bases of the junction unmatched. Germline lookup yields CDR1 SSHAT and CDR2 FNYEAQ (reference sequence). The material sequenced was PBMCs or a T cell subset sorted from them (not recorded which). The V and J genes are TRBV7-7 and TRBJ2-5; TRBD2 aligns across 10 bases. The TCR comes from an adult woman who had mild COVID-19 (a few samples of this study predate the infection). Cell type and time point are not known. This CDR3 reads CASSPERGGRVETQYF. The DNA of the CDR3 is TGTGCCAGCAGCCCTGAGCGGGGGGGCCGCGTAGAGACCCAGTACTTC.